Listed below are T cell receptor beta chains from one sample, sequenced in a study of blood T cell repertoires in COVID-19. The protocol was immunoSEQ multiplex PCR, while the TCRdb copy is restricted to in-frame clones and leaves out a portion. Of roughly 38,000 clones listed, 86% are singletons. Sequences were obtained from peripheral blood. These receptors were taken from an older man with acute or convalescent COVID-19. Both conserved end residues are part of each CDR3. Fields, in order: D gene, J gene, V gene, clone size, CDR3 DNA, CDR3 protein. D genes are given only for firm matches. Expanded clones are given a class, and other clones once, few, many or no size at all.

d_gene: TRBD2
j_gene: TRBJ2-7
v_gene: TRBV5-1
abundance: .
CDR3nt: TGCGCCAGCAGCTTCAGCGGGGGGAGCTCCTACGAGCAGTACTTC
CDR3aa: CASSFSGGSSYEQYF

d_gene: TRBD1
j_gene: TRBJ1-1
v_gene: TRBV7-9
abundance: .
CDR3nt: TGTGCCAGCAGCGCAACAACAGGGGGACTGGGCACTGAAGCTTTCTTT
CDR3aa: CASSATTGGLGTEAFF

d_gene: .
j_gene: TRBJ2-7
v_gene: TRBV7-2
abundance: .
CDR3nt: TGTGCCAGCAGCTTGGACACTTATGCCTACGAGCAGTACTTC
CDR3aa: CASSLDTYAYEQYF

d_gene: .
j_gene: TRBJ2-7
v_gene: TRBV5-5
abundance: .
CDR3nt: TGTGCCAGCAGCCCGCTAGGGGATCTCTCCTACGAGCAGTACTTC
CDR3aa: CASSPLGDLSYEQYF

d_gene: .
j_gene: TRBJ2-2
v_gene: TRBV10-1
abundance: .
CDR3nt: TGCGCCAGCAGTGAAGGGGGCAGGGGGGCGGCCGGGGAGCTGTTTTTT
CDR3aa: CASSEGGRGAAGELFF

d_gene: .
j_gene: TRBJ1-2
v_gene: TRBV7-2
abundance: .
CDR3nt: TGTGCCAGCAGCTCCTTGGGACACGGCTATGGCTACACCTTC
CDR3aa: CASSSLGHGYGYTF

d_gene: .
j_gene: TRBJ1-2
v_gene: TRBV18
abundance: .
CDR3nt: TGTGCCAGCTCCCCCCGGGGGGGATATGGCTACACCTTC
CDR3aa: CASSPRGGYGYTF

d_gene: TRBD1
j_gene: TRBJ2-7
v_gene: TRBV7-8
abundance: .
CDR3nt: TGTGCCAGCAGCTTAACGGTCAGGGGGCAGGGCGAGCAGTACTTC
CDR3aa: CASSLTVRGQGEQYF

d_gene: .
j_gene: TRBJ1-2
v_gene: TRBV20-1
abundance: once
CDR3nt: TGCAGTGCCCCTCGGCAGGATGGCTACACCTTC
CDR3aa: CSAPRQDGYTF

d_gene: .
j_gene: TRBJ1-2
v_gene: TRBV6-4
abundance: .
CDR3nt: TGTGCCAGCAGTGAAAGGGCAGGGGTCGGCTACACCTTC
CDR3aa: CASSERAGVGYTF

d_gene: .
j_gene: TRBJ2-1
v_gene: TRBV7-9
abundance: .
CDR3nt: TGTGCCAGCAGCCCCGCGGTCCGTCGCGGGGAGTTCTTC
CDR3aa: CASSPAVRRGEFF

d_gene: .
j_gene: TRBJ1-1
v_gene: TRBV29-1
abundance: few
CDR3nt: TGCAGCGTTGAAGAGGAACAGGGACAAGCTTTCTTT
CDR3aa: CSVEEEQGQAFF

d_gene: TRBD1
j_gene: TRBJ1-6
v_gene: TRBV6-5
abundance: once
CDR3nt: TGTGCCAGCAGCCGGTCGACAGGGGGTGGTTCACCCCTCCACTTT
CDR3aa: CASSRSTGGGSPLHF

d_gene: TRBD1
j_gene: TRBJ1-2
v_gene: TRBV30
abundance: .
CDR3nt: TGTGCCTGGAGTTTCCGGGACAGGGGGTATGGCTACACCTTC
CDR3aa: CAWSFRDRGYGYTF

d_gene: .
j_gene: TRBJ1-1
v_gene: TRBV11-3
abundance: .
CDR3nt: TGTGCCAGCAGCACCAGGGTCGACACTGAAGCTTTCTTT
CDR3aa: CASSTRVDTEAFF

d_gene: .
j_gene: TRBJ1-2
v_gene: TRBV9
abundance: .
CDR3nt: TGTGCCAGCAGCGTAGGGCAGACAGGAGGCTACACCTTC
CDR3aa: CASSVGQTGGYTF

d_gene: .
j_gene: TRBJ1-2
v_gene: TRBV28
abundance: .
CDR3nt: TGTGCCAGCAGTTTGCCTACAGGGCTCTATGGCTACACCTTC
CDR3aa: CASSLPTGLYGYTF

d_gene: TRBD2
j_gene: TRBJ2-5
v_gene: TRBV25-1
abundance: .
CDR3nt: TGTGCCAGCACGGAGGGAGGGAACCAAGAGACCCAGTACTTC
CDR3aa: CASTEGGNQETQYF

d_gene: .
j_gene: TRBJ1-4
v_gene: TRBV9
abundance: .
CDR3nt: TGTGCCAGCAGCGGACGGGAGACCCTGGGGGAAAAACTGTTTTTT
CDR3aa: CASSGRETLGEKLFF

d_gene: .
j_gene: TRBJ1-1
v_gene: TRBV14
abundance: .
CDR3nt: TGTGCCAGCAGCCCCCGGGAAGAATGGGGTCGGGCTTTCTTT
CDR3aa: CASSPREEWGRAFF

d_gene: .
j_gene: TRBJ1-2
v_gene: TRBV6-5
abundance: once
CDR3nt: TGTGCCAGCTCCGGGGTCAAATCACATGGCTACACCTTC
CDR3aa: CASSGVKSHGYTF

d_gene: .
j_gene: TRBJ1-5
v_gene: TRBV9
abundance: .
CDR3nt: TGTGCCAGCAGCGTAGAAGGGGTAGGGGGACAGCCCCAGCATTTT
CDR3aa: CASSVEGVGGQPQHF

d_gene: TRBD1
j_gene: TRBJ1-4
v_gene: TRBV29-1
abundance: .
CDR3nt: TGCAGCGTTGAAGAGACGAGACAGGGGGCGCGGGTAACTAATGAAAAACTGTTTTTT
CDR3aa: CSVEETRQGARVTNEKLFF

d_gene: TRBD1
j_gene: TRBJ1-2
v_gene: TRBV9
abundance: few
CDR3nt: TGTGCCAGCAGCCCTGACAGGGTTTACTATGGCTACACCTTC
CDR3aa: CASSPDRVYYGYTF